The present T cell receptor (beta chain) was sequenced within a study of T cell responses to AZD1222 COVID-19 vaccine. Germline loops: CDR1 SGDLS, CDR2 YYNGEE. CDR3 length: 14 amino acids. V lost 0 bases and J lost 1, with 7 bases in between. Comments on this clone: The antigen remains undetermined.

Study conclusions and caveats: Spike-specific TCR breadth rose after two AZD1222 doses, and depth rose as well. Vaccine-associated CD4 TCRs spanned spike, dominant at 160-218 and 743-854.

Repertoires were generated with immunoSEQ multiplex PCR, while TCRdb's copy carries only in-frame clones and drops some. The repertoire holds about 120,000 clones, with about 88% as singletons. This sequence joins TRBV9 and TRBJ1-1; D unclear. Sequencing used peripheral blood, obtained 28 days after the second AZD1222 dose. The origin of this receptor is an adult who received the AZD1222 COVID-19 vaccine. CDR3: CASSVEMGNTEAFF. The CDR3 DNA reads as TGTGCCAGCAGCGTAGAGATGGGGAACACTGAAGCTTTCTTT.